This TCR beta chain was identified in a study of T cell responses to AZD1222 COVID-19 vaccine. Germline CDR1 reads MNHEY; CDR2 reads SMNVEV (reference sequence). V dropped 5 bases and J dropped 4 bases, with 13 bases sitting between them. CDR3 length: 14 residues. Study-level results: None of the repertoires were sampled until the peak T cell response had passed.

This clone was found once. Its matching antigen is unknown. Here immunoSEQ multiplex PCR was the method, and the copy in TCRdb shows in-frame clones only, minus some. Counted here are over 110,000 clones, 90% occurring once; the ten biggest clones make up 1.6%. The chain employs TRBV27 and TRBJ2-3; D is perhaps TRBD1 or TRBD2 (5 bases each). Here the sequenced sample was peripheral blood, taken 28 days after the second AZD1222 dose. The TCR sequence derives from an adult who received the AZD1222 COVID-19 vaccine. In DNA form, the CDR3 reads TGTGCCAGCAGTGAACAGGAGAGGGCAGATACGCAGTATTTT. Its protein product is CASSEQERADTQYF.